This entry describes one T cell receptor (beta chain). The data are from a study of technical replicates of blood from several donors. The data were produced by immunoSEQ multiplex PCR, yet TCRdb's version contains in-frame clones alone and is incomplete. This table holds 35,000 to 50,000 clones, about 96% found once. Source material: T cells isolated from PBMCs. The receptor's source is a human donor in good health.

CDR3 nucleotide sequence: TGTGCCAGCAGCACCAATCCCGGGGAGCTGTTTTTT. Translating gives CASSTNPGELFF. The rearrangement joins TRBV21-1 to TRBJ2-2; TRBD1, as called in the table, went unchecked against the DNA. TRBV21-1 is termed a pseudogene. The CDR3 length is 12 residues.